This T cell receptor (beta chain) is drawn from a study of T-cell memory formation after mild COVID-19. TCR alpha and TCR beta cDNA libraries with sample barcodes and UMIs came from 5'RACE using constant-segment primers. From the 5' RACE reads, TCRdb called clonotypes with MiXCR, one entry per CDR3 protein. The sample holds 90,000 to 120,000 distinct CDR3 sequences, approximately 15% seen once. Germline lookup yields CDR1 SGDLS and CDR2 YYNGEE. The CDR3 extends over 17 amino acids. J lost 0 bases, V lost 3 bases, and 8 bases had no gene match. The chain has TRBV9 and TRBJ2-3; 9 nucleotides line up with TRBD2. This TCR was recovered from a man between 18 and 29 years old who had mild COVID-19 (a few samples of this study predate the infection). Cell type and time point are not known. Sequenced input: PBMCs or a T cell subset sorted from them (not recorded which). CDR3 in amino acids: CASSGSGGSTSTDTQYF. In DNA form, the CDR3 reads TGTGCCAGCAGCGGGAGCGGGGGGTCCACAAGCACAGATACGCAGTATTTT.